A selection of T cell receptor beta chains follows, all from one sample in a study of T cell repertoires in cytomegalovirus infection. TCRdb reprocessed the reads with MiXCR, giving one entry per CDR3 protein. The sample shows some 500,000 distinct CDR3 sequences, approximately 40% of them seen only once. Antigens of these TCRs are unknown. Sequences were derived from cultured PBMCs, sampled from culture after CMV antigen stimulation. The receptors were gathered from a human donor in good health (CMV status not recorded). Some clones in this sample may be carry-over from other donors' samples. The CDR3 runs from the conserved cysteine through the conserved F or W. Each record gives: CDR3 protein, CDR3 DNA, V gene, clone size, D gene, J gene. D genes are given only for firm matches. Where a row states a size, it is once, few, many or the class of an expanded clone; other rows omit it.

cdr3_aa: CASSLWGPPQGADTQYF
cdr3_nt: TGTGCCAGCAGTTTATGGGGCCCCCCGCAAGGTGCGGATACGCAGTATTTT
v_call: TRBV27
clone_size: -
d_call: -
j_call: TRBJ2-3

cdr3_aa: CASSWLLDNEQFF
cdr3_nt: TGTGCCAGCAGCTGGCTACTGGACAATGAGCAGTTCTTC
v_call: TRBV11-2
clone_size: -
d_call: -
j_call: TRBJ2-1

cdr3_aa: CASSRGVDLNEQFF
cdr3_nt: TGTGCCAGTAGTAGGGGTGTGGATCTAAATGAGCAGTTCTTC
v_call: TRBV19
clone_size: -
d_call: -
j_call: TRBJ2-1

cdr3_aa: CASSLRGGGGYTF
cdr3_nt: TGTGCCAGCAGCTTACGTGGGGGCGGTGGCTACACCTTC
v_call: TRBV11-2
clone_size: -
d_call: -
j_call: TRBJ1-2

cdr3_aa: CASSPGTGYTEAFF
cdr3_nt: TGTGCCAGCAGCCCGGGGACGGGCTACACTGAAGCTTTCTTT
v_call: TRBV7-2
clone_size: -
d_call: -
j_call: TRBJ1-1

cdr3_aa: CSARDWTINSPLHF
cdr3_nt: TGCAGTGCTAGGGATTGGACCATTAATTCACCCCTCCACTTT
v_call: TRBV20-1
clone_size: few
d_call: -
j_call: TRBJ1-6

cdr3_aa: CASSFYREGTTNEKLFF
cdr3_nt: TGTGCCAGCAGTTTTTACAGGGAGGGGACAACTAATGAAAAACTGTTTTTT
v_call: TRBV12-3/TRBV12-4
clone_size: few
d_call: -
j_call: TRBJ1-4

cdr3_aa: CASSWGRGYNEQFF
cdr3_nt: TGTGCCAGTAGTTGGGGGAGAGGTTACAATGAGCAGTTCTTC
v_call: TRBV19
clone_size: many
d_call: -
j_call: TRBJ2-1

cdr3_aa: CASSYRLGLAETTGELFF
cdr3_nt: TGTGCCAGCAGTTACCGACTGGGACTAGCGGAAACTACCGGGGAGCTGTTTTTT
v_call: TRBV6-2/TRBV6-3
clone_size: -
d_call: TRBD2
j_call: TRBJ2-2

cdr3_aa: CASSSYEVGELFF
cdr3_nt: TGTGCCAGCAGCTCATATGAGGTCGGGGAGCTGTTTTTT
v_call: TRBV7-2
clone_size: many
d_call: -
j_call: TRBJ2-2

cdr3_aa: CASSPSSGGGETQYF
cdr3_nt: TGTGCCAGCAGCCCGAGTTCGGGGGGGGGAGAGACCCAGTACTTC
v_call: TRBV7-8
clone_size: few
d_call: TRBD2
j_call: TRBJ2-5

cdr3_aa: CASSLMGQGEQYF
cdr3_nt: TGTGCCAGCAGTTTAATGGGACAGGGTGAGCAGTACTTC
v_call: TRBV7-2
clone_size: -
d_call: TRBD1
j_call: TRBJ2-7

cdr3_aa: CASSLPGNINYGYTF
cdr3_nt: TGTGCCAGCAGTTTACCCGGAAATATTAACTATGGCTACACCTTC
v_call: TRBV28
clone_size: -
d_call: -
j_call: TRBJ1-2

cdr3_aa: CASSLSAGTGFIGANVLTF
cdr3_nt: TGTGCCAGCAGCCTATCAGCCGGGACAGGGTTTATCGGGGCCAACGTCCTGACTTTC
v_call: TRBV7-6
clone_size: -
d_call: TRBD1
j_call: TRBJ2-6

cdr3_aa: CASSLFSQGEQYF
cdr3_nt: TGTGCCAGCAGCTTATTTTCCCAGGGTGAGCAGTACTTC
v_call: TRBV7-2
clone_size: -
d_call: -
j_call: TRBJ2-7

cdr3_aa: CSASRAGDHEQYF
cdr3_nt: TGCAGTGCTAGTAGGGCAGGGGACCACGAGCAGTACTTC
v_call: TRBV20-1
clone_size: -
d_call: -
j_call: TRBJ2-7

cdr3_aa: CASRSVVGTNSYEQYF
cdr3_nt: TGTGCCAGCAGATCCGTAGTGGGAACTAACTCCTACGAGCAGTACTTC
v_call: TRBV5-6
clone_size: -
d_call: -
j_call: TRBJ2-7

cdr3_aa: CASSFAGAYNEQFF
cdr3_nt: TGTGCCAGCAGTTTCGCAGGGGCCTACAATGAGCAGTTCTTC
v_call: TRBV12-3/TRBV12-4
clone_size: few
d_call: -
j_call: TRBJ2-1

cdr3_aa: CASSLWGGGEYPPLHF
cdr3_nt: TGTGCCAGCAGCCTCTGGGGAGGGGGCGAGTATCCACCCCTCCACTTT
v_call: TRBV12-3/TRBV12-4
clone_size: few
d_call: TRBD1
j_call: TRBJ1-6

cdr3_aa: CASSLRQGQTYNEQFF
cdr3_nt: TGTGCCAGCAGCCTGAGACAGGGACAGACCTACAATGAGCAGTTCTTC
v_call: TRBV7-2
clone_size: many
d_call: TRBD1
j_call: TRBJ2-1

cdr3_aa: CASRLDREPGANVLTF
cdr3_nt: TGTGCCAGCAGGTTGGACAGGGAGCCTGGGGCCAACGTCCTGACTTTC
v_call: TRBV6-2/TRBV6-3
clone_size: few
d_call: TRBD1
j_call: TRBJ2-6

cdr3_aa: CASSAQTGPSPLHF
cdr3_nt: TGTGCCAGCAGTGCACAGACAGGGCCATCACCCCTCCACTTT
v_call: TRBV12-3/TRBV12-4
clone_size: -
d_call: TRBD1
j_call: TRBJ1-6

cdr3_aa: CASSLSGRPLGGYTF
cdr3_nt: TGTGCCAGCAGCCTCTCGGGACGACCTTTAGGTGGCTACACCTTC
v_call: TRBV7-2
clone_size: -
d_call: -
j_call: TRBJ1-2

cdr3_aa: CASSPLAGWTDTQYF
cdr3_nt: TGCGCCAGCAGCCCACTAGCGGGTTGGACAGATACGCAGTATTTT
v_call: TRBV4-3
clone_size: few
d_call: TRBD2
j_call: TRBJ2-3

cdr3_aa: CAISESALGDTQYF
cdr3_nt: TGTGCCATCAGTGAGTCAGCACTGGGCGATACGCAGTATTTT
v_call: TRBV10-3
clone_size: -
d_call: -
j_call: TRBJ2-3

cdr3_aa: CASRRTGATFGNTIYF
cdr3_nt: TGTGCCAGCAGACGGACAGGGGCGACTTTCGGAAACACCATATATTTT
v_call: TRBV12-3/TRBV12-4
clone_size: -
d_call: TRBD1
j_call: TRBJ1-3

cdr3_aa: CASLKGGGWETQYF
cdr3_nt: TGTGCCAGCCTCAAAGGGGGGGGATGGGAGACCCAGTACTTC
v_call: TRBV6-1
clone_size: once
d_call: -
j_call: TRBJ2-5

cdr3_aa: CSLGLAGGNYEQYF
cdr3_nt: TGCAGTTTAGGACTAGCGGGGGGCAACTACGAGCAGTACTTC
v_call: TRBV20-1
clone_size: -
d_call: TRBD2
j_call: TRBJ2-7